The present T cell receptor (beta chain) was sequenced within a study of T-cell reconstitution after alpha-beta-depleted transplantation in children listed by TCRdb under 2016. Looking at the study overall: The study quantitatively tracked T-cell immune reconstitution after TCRalphabeta/CD19-depleted allogeneic hematopoietic cell transplantation in children using TCR repertoire profiling. The research as a whole found: In some patients, high TCRbeta diversity at day 60 was attributed to recipient T cells and intrathymic progenitors that had survived conditioning. The frequencies of hyperexpanded clones fell over the following months, and after one year, T-cell counts and TCRbeta diversity were mostly attributed to newly produced T cells. About two months after transplant, the apparently early recovery of alphabetaT-cell counts reportedly depended on just several hundred clones that had expanded rapidly and came from non-depleted graft cells.

The cysteine opens and the phenylalanine closes a CDR3 of 17 amino acids. Just CDR3 DNA is preserved here, 51 bases in frame from base 1. For CDR1 and CDR2, the germline V gene lists SGHRS and YFSETQ. Libraries were built with PCR. TCRdb names Illumina HiSeq 2500 as the instrument used. TCR library preparation used molecular barcoding, with unique molecular identifiers applied to normalize quantification of the TCRbeta repertoire. TCRdb reprocessing: public reads trimmed at Q25 with fastp, clones called with MiXCR, in-frame beta chains kept. Identical CDR3 protein sequences are pooled into one entry, listed with their most common genes and DNA. The sample includes some 48,000 distinct CDR3 sequences, with approximately 6.1% observed a single time. The ten largest account for over 30% of the sample. What the time point label conveys for this sample: day 60 (about 2 months) after transplantation. In the paper's terms, the treatment or condition label means: allogeneic hematopoietic cell transplantation with graft depleted of TCRalphabeta T cells and CD19 B cells. The children who served as transplant recipients had been given grafts of TCRalphabeta/CD19-depleted allogeneic hematopoietic cells.

This clonotype was found many times. Its antigen has not been determined. One junction end does not reproduce the germline sequence, and a read error may be involved. The chain couples TRBV5-1 to TRBJ2-6, and possibly TRBD1, on 6 matching bases. This TCR was sampled from a female patient aged 2 to 10 who had a stem cell transplant for aplastic anemia, so the T cells may come from the graft donor. The sequencing here drew on PBMCs, mostly from graft donor cells, taken 60 days after TCRalphabeta/CD19-depleted stem cell transplant. The nucleotides are TGCGCCAGCAGCATCCTGACAGGCCCGTCTGGGCCCAACGTCCTGACTTTC. Protein translation: CASSILTGPSGPNVLTF.